A single sample is the source of the 22 T cell receptor beta chains below, sequenced in a study of molecular identifiers for immune sequencing clone quantification. TCRdb used MiXCR to reprocess the PCR reads, holding one entry per CDR3 protein. The sample holds over 600,000 distinct CDR3 sequences, approximately 20% seen once. The sequenced sample consisted of naive CD8+ T cells from blood, with Jurkat cell RNA spiked in. Subset indicated: FACS-sorted CD8+CD4-CCR7+CD45RA+ naive T cells. The receptors were gathered from a human donor in good health. Some libraries in this study had Jurkat cell RNA spiked in.

As for this clonotype: A much larger clone sits a single nucleotide away, making a read error possible. This chain joins TRBV5-6 and TRBJ1-1; no reliable D call. Germline values: CDR1 SGHDT, CDR2 YYEEEE. The CDR3 spans 12 residues. V was shortened by 0 bases and J by 10 bases, with 10 bases between the two germline ends. This CDR3 reads CASSLGLAGAFF. The CDR3 nucleotides are TGTGCCAGCAGCTTGGGGCTCGCTGGAGCTTTCTTT.

In regard to this clonotype: This may come from a read error, since a much larger clone is one base off. The chain employs TRBV7-6 and TRBJ1-2, with a weak D call TRBD1 (6 bases). This CDR3 has 15 amino acids. Germline CDR1 is SGHVS and CDR2 is FNYEAQ. CDR3 region: CASSPRDTYPNGYIF. In DNA form, the CDR3 reads TGTGCCAGCAGCCCGCGGGACACCTATCCTAATGGCTACATCTTC.

In this sample, this clonotype turned up a few times. The chain employs TRBV6-1 and TRBJ2-3; 11 bases align to TRBD2. This CDR3 has 17 residues. Germline V lookup: CDR1 MNHNS, CDR2 SASEGT. V lost 2 bases, J lost 6 bases, and 10 bases stayed unmatched. The CDR3 loop reads CASSEFRLAGGVDTQYF. The CDR3, as DNA: TGTGCCAGCAGTGAATTTCGGCTAGCGGGGGGCGTGGATACGCAGTATTTT.

This clonotype was seen at least ten times. The J gene is TRBJ1-5, the V gene TRBV2; TRBD1 is a possible D gene (5 bases). In germline, CDR1 is SNHLY, CDR2 FYNNEI. The V gene lost 1 base and the J gene lost 6 bases, with 13 bases spanning the gap. CDR3 length: 15 amino acids. The CDR3 coding sequence is TGTGCCAGCAGTGAAGGAGCTTTCGGGGGTCAGCCCCAGCATTTT. Residues: CASSEGAFGGQPQHF.

As to this clonotype: A much larger clone lies a single base off, so this may be a read error. Because the CDR3 is missing its conserved closing phenylalanine or tryptophan, this is likely a read error. V is TRBV9 and J is TRBJ2-5, with D unresolved. With 5 bases removed from V and 2 bases from J, the gap between germline ends came to 10 bases. There are 13 residues in the CDR3. Germline V gene lookup returns CDR1 SGDLS and CDR2 YYNGEE. The CDR3 sequence is CASSATLQETQYL. As DNA, the CDR3 is TGTGCCAGCAGTGCGACATTACAAGAGACCCAGTACCTC.

Details on this clonotype: A much larger clone sits a single nucleotide away, making a read error possible. The chain uses TRBV20-1 and TRBJ2-3; a weak D match, TRBD2 (5 bases). The V gene lost 6 bases and the J gene lost 2 bases, with 15 bases spanning the gap. This CDR3 comprises 14 residues. The germline V gene encodes CDR1 DFQATT and CDR2 SNEGSKA (reference sequence). The CDR3 region has the DNA TGCAGTGCCGAGAACGGAGGAGACACAGATACGCAGTATTTT. Its translation: CSAENGGDTDTQYF.

This clonotype was recorded only once. This may come from a read error, since a much larger clone is one base off. This chain connects TRBV7-9 to TRBJ1-3, with D perhaps matching TRBD1 (6 bases). CDR3 length equals 13 residues. Deletions cut 8 bases from V and 8 bases from J, with 16 bases between. Germline V lookup: CDR1 SEHNR, CDR2 FQNEAQ (reference sequence). Here the CDR3 DNA reads TGTGCCAGCGGCACAGGGTCGGATGACACCATATATTTT. Residues: CASGTGSDDTIYF.

This clonotype was seen ten or more times. The chain employs TRBV4-3 and TRBJ1-4; D is unresolved. Trimming removed 1 base at V and 10 bases at J, with 13 bases between. Germline-derived CDR1 and CDR2 are LGHNA and YSLEER. The CDR3 loop spans 14 amino acids. For the CDR3, the DNA is TGCGCCAGCAGCCAAGGCCGAATGGACGGAAAACTGTTTTTT. Translation: CASSQGRMDGKLFF.

In regard to this clonotype: Being one base from a much bigger clone, this may be a read error. The rearrangement links TRBV2 to TRBJ1-2; TRBD1 matches 10 bases. The germline CDR1 and CDR2 sequences are SNHLY and FYNNEI. The CDR3 runs 15 residues. V was clipped by 8 bases and J by 2 bases; unmatched bases: 8. The chain's CDR3 is CASGTGQGNNYGYTF. The CDR3, as DNA: TGTGCCAGCGGAACGGGACAGGGGAACAACTATGGCTACACCTTC.

With regard to this clonotype: A much larger clone lies a single base off, so this may be a read error. The chain uses TRBV29-1 and TRBJ2-7, with D possibly TRBD1 on 5 matching bases. The CDR3 consists of 13 residues. The V and J ends lost 3 bases and 1 base respectively, with 10 bases between them. Germline V lookup: CDR1 SQVTM, CDR2 ANQGSEA. CDR3 in DNA: TGCAGCGTTGAGACAGACACTTCCTACGAGCAGTACTTC. Translation gives CSVETDTSYEQYF.

This clonotype showed up many times. This sequence joins TRBV15 and TRBJ2-3, with 9 bases identical to TRBD2. Germline CDR1 is LNHNV and CDR2 is YYDKDF (reference sequence). The CDR3 has 17 amino acids. J gave up 6 bases and V 2 bases, and 12 bases lay outside the gene matches. CDR3 in amino acids: CATSRTAGTSFTDTQYF. In DNA, the CDR3 is TGTGCCACCAGCAGAACGGCCGGGACTAGCTTTACGGATACGCAGTATTTT.

This clonotype was recorded at least ten times. The rearrangement links TRBV6-2 or TRBV6-3 to TRBJ1-5, with TRBD1 as a possible D gene (5 bases). CDR1 MNHEY and CDR2 SVGEGT come from the germline V gene. With 1 base removed from V and 4 bases from J, the gap between germline ends came to 14 bases. The CDR3 has 16 amino acids. The CDR3 region is CASSYLDSPANQPQHF. CDR3 DNA sequence: TGTGCCAGCAGTTACTTAGACAGTCCTGCAAATCAGCCCCAGCATTTT.

Many counts were recorded for this clonotype. The rearrangement uses TRBV4-3 and TRBJ2-7; the match to TRBD2 covers 9 bases. V lost 0 bases, J lost 4 bases, and 4 bases stayed unmatched. From germline, CDR1 is LGHNA and CDR2 YSLEER. The CDR3 runs 15 residues. The CDR3 protein is CASSQETLAGYEQYF. In DNA, the CDR3 is TGCGCCAGCAGCCAAGAAACCCTAGCGGGGTACGAGCAGTACTTC.

Points on this clonotype: A much more abundant neighbour one base away suggests this may be a read error. V usage is TRBV27 and J usage is TRBJ1-5; D uncertain. V lost 6 bases and J lost 5, with 14 bases in between. Germline assignment: CDR1 MNHEY and CDR2 SMNVEV (reference sequence). This CDR3 is 14 amino acids long. The CDR3 reads CASRRAERDQPQHF. The CDR3 nucleotides are TGTGCCAGCAGGCGAGCTGAACGCGATCAGCCCCAGCATTTT.

The chain couples TRBV5-6 to TRBJ2-5; 7 positions agree with TRBD1. Per the germline V gene, CDR1 is SGHDT and CDR2 is YYEEEE. The ends lost 0 bases at V and 5 bases at J; junction bases unmatched: 7. CDR3 size: 15 residues. CDR3 bases: TGTGCCAGCAGCTTGGTGCAGGGGGATTGGGAGACCCAGTACTTC. Translating gives CASSLVQGDWETQYF. Combining the CDR3 with reference TRBV5-6 and TRBJ2-5 gives the whole variable domain DAGVTQSPTHLIKTRGQQVTLRCSPKSGHDTVSWYQQALGQGPQFIFQYYEEEERQRGNFPDRFSGHQFPNYSSELNVNALLLGDSALYLCASSLVQGDWETQYFGPGTRLLVL.

V is TRBV6-2 or TRBV6-3 and J is TRBJ2-7; D ambiguous. The germline V gene has CDR1 MNHEY and CDR2 SVGEGT. This CDR3 is 14 amino acids long. V was clipped by 4 bases and J by 2 bases, with 12 bases between them. This CDR3 is CASSWKGSTYEQYF. The CDR3 DNA reads as TGTGCCAGCAGTTGGAAGGGTTCAACCTACGAGCAGTACTTC.

This clonotype was seen repeatedly, ten times or more. The junction and the germline gene differ at one end; a read error may be behind it. The rearrangement uses TRBV5-1 and TRBJ2-7; no clear D gene. Germline assignment: CDR1 SGHRS and CDR2 YFSETQ. The CDR3 is 12 amino acids. This chain's CDR3 is CASSLDRYEQYF. Written as DNA, the CDR3 is TGTGCCAGCAGTTTAGACCGGTACGAGCAGTACTTC.

This clonotype was seen many times. V gene TRBV7-9 combines with J gene TRBJ2-2, with 8 bases that match TRBD1. CDR3 length: 16 amino acids. Per germline, CDR1 SEHNR and CDR2 FQNEAQ (reference sequence). The trim removed 1 base at V and 3 bases at J, leaving 4 bases unmatched. Here the CDR3 reads CASSLVGTGDTGELFF. In DNA form, the CDR3 reads TGTGCCAGCAGCTTAGTTGGGACAGGCGACACCGGGGAGCTGTTTTTT.

This clonotype turned up a few times. V usage is TRBV6-1 and J usage is TRBJ2-3; D gene ambiguous. Per germline, CDR1 MNHNS and CDR2 SASEGT. Deletions cut 4 bases from V and 0 bases from J, with 17 bases between. This CDR3 has 17 amino acids. This CDR3 is CASSALLPETSTDTQYF. The CDR3 bases are TGTGCCAGCAGTGCTCTCCTCCCGGAAACTAGCACAGATACGCAGTATTTT.

This clonotype was detected ten times or more. The chain couples TRBV27 to TRBJ2-5; 8 bases map to TRBD2. Germline trimming cut 4 bases from V and 3 bases from J; bases unmatched to any gene: 1. The CDR3 has 13 amino acids. Germline values: CDR1 MNHEY, CDR2 SMNVEV (reference sequence). CDR3 amino acids: CASSSLAEETQYF. The CDR3 DNA reads TGTGCCAGCAGTTCACTAGCGGAAGAGACCCAGTACTTC.

As regards this clonotype: A read error may explain this, as a much larger clone is one base away. The chain uses TRBV7-8 and TRBJ2-1; D uncertain. The V gene's germline CDR1 is SGHVS and CDR2 FQNEAQ. This CDR3 region has 18 residues. The chain's CDR3 is CTSSLTVGRASSYNEQFF. DNA of the CDR3: TGTACCAGCAGCTTAACCGTCGGAAGGGCCAGCTCCTACAATGAGCAGTTCTTC.

This clonotype has at least ten counts. V and J are TRBV6-2 or TRBV6-3 and TRBJ1-1; 9 nucleotides match TRBD1. In germline, CDR1 is MNHEY, CDR2 SVGEGT. Trimming removed 6 bases from V and 3 bases from J; junction bases left unmatched: 5. The CDR3 is 14 residues long. CDR3 amino acids: CASRPDRGYTEAFF. The CDR3 nucleotides read TGTGCCAGCAGGCCGGACAGGGGTTACACTGAAGCTTTCTTT.